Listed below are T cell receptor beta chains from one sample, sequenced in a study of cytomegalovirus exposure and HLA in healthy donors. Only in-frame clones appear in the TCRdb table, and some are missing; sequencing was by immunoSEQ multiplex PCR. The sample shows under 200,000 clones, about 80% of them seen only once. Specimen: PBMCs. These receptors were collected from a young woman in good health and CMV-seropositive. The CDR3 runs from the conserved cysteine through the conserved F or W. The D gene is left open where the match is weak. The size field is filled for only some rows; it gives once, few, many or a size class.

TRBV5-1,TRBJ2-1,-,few,CASRDGGGGQVEFF,TGCGCCAGCAGAGACGGTGGGGGGGGGCAAGTCGAGTTCTTC
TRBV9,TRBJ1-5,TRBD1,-,CASSGGTGNSNQPQHF,TGTGCCAGCAGCGGCGGGACAGGGAATAGCAATCAGCCCCAGCATTTT
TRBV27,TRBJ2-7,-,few,CASREGSRYEQYF,TGTGCCAGCAGAGAGGGATCACGCTACGAGCAGTACTTC
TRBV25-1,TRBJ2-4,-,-,CASSQGRERDNSQYF,TGTGCCAGCAGTCAGGGCCGGGAAAGGGACAACAGTCAGTACTTC
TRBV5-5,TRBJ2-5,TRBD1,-,CASSLDPGGRETQYF,TGTGCCAGCAGCTTGGACCCAGGGGGTAGGGAGACCCAGTACTTC
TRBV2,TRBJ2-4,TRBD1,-,CASSYPGTGSNIQYF,TGTGCCAGCAGTTATCCCGGGACAGGGTCAAACATTCAGTACTTC
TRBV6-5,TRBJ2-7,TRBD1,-,CASRMDRGRNEQYF,TGTGCCAGCAGGATGGACAGGGGGAGGAACGAGCAGTACTTC
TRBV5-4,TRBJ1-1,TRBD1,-,CAGTGGWGTEAFF,TGTGCCGGGACAGGGGGGTGGGGCACTGAAGCTTTCTTT
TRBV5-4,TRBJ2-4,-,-,CASSSYRSSNIQYF,TGTGCCAGCAGCTCATACAGGTCATCTAACATTCAGTACTTC
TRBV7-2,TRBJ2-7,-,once,CASSLPGPYYEQYF,TGTGCCAGCAGCTTACCGGGTCCTTACTACGAGCAGTACTTC
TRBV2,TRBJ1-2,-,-,CASRADNYGYTF,TGTGCCAGCAGAGCGGATAACTATGGCTACACCTTC
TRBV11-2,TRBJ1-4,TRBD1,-,CASSPGTATNEKLFF,TGTGCCAGCAGTCCCGGGACAGCGACAAATGAAAAACTGTTTTTT
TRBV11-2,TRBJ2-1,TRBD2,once,CASRYWGGMYNEQFF,TGTGCCAGCCGCTATTGGGGGGGTATGTACAATGAGCAGTTCTTC
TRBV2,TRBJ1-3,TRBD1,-,CATGQGGTGNTIYF,TGTGCCACCGGACAGGGAGGAACTGGAAACACCATATATTTT
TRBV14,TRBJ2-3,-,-,CASSPHPGDTQYF,TGTGCCAGCAGCCCACATCCAGGCGATACGCAGTATTTT
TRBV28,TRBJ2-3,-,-,CASSPGRTDTQYF,TGTGCCAGCAGCCCGGGTCGCACAGATACGCAGTATTTT
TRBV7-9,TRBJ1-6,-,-,CASSPWGGNSPLHF,TGTGCCAGCAGCCCGTGGGGAGGGAATTCACCCCTCCACTTT
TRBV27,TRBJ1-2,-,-,CASSLSTGHRYGYTF,TGTGCCAGCAGTTTATCCACAGGGCATCGGTATGGCTACACCTTC
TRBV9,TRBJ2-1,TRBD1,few,CASSVEARGSSYNEQFF,TGTGCCAGCAGCGTAGAGGCCAGGGGGAGCTCCTACAATGAGCAGTTCTTC
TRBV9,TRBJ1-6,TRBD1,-,CASSTGTGRSPLHF,TGTGCCAGCAGCACTGGGACAGGGCGTTCACCCCTCCACTTT
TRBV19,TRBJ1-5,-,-,CASMGGYSNQPQHF,TGTGCCAGTATGGGGGGTTATAGCAATCAGCCCCAGCATTTT
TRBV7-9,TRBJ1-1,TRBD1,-,CASSSDREVTEAFF,TGTGCCAGCAGCTCGGACAGGGAGGTCACTGAAGCTTTCTTT
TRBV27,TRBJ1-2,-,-,CASSAPGGVYYTF,TGTGCCAGCAGTGCACCCGGCGGGGTCTACTACACCTTC
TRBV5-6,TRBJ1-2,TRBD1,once,CASSAGTGAPVYGYTF,TGTGCCAGCAGCGCCGGGACAGGGGCCCCAGTCTATGGCTACACCTTC
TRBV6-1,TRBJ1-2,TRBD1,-,CASRETGASRGYTF,TGTGCCAGCAGGGAGACAGGGGCTAGTCGTGGCTACACCTTC
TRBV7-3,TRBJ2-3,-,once,CASSFIADTQYF,TGTGCCAGCAGCTTTATTGCAGATACGCAGTATTTT